This T cell receptor beta chain was retrieved from a study of OX40 agonist ivuxolimab in advanced cancers. Assay: immunoSEQ multiplex PCR; the TCRdb copy retains only in-frame clones and omits some. The sample contains tens of thousands of clones, about 94% of which appear only once. This material consisted of CD4+ or CD8+ T cells sorted from blood, taken in a trial of the OX40 agonist ivuxolimab. The TCR was taken from an adult with an advanced solid tumor such as melanoma, head and neck, liver or kidney cancer.

The CDR3: CASRSASRVEQYF. CDR3 nucleotide sequence: TGTGCCAGTAGATCGGCGTCCCGGGTCGAGCAGTACTTC. The V call is TRBV19, the J call TRBJ2-7; D unresolved. V was cut by 6 bases and J by 6 bases, with 15 bases left in between. Looked up from germline, CDR1 is LNHDA and CDR2 is SQIVND (reference sequence). This CDR3 is 13 amino acids long.